This section outlines one T cell receptor beta chain sequence together with its context. Antigen: not known. This sample was taken from a study of beta chain features in type 1 diabetes. Overall study: Patients and healthy donors were similar in age, gender and cell yields.

The CDR3 sequence is 16 residues long. CDR1 is SGHNT and CDR2 is YYREEE in the germline V gene (reference sequence). Trimming stripped 2 bases from V and 3 bases from J, with 15 bases between. Study-level results: Type 1 diabetes patients showed a moderate but significant shortening of TCRB CDR3s in all four CD4+ subsets. Patients with type 1 diabetes carried fewer insertions and had more deletions at their VDJ junctions.

The study reverse transcribed the entire isolated RNA, so it sequenced expressed TCRB transcripts. Roughly 3.6 million reads on average were seen across naive, central memory and regulatory T cell samples. This table comes from immunoSEQ multiplex PCR, and its TCRdb copy is limited to in-frame clones, with some not included. The sample gives hundreds of thousands of clones, approximately 16% of which show up once; 0.015% to 0.017% is in the top ten. Once sorted, every population was more than 95% pure. Sequenced input: naive CD4+ T cells from blood. The gene calls are TRBV5-4 and TRBJ2-1; D perhaps matches TRBD1 (5 bases). The sequence derives from a man in his late teens or twenties with type 1 diabetes. CDR3 sequence reads: CASSFPHQGSYNEQFF. In DNA form, the CDR3 reads TGTGCCAGCAGCTTTCCCCACCAGGGCAGCTACAATGAGCAGTTCTTC. Together with reference TRBV5-4 and TRBJ2-1, the CDR3 gives the full variable domain: ETGVTQSPTHLIKTRGQQVTLRCSSQSGHNTVSWYQQALGQGPQFIFQYYREEENGRGNFPPRFSGLQFPNYSSELNVNALELDDSALYLCASSFPHQGSYNEQFFGPGTRLTVL.